Included here is one T cell receptor (beta chain) sequence, with context. What it recognizes is unknown. The data are from a study of T cell repertoires in cytomegalovirus infection. One entry per CDR3 protein, called by TCRdb with MiXCR from the reads. The sample includes about 480,000 distinct CDR3 sequences, roughly 34% seen only once; the top ten take 15% to 20%. The CDR3 is 15 residues long. The V gene lost 8 bases and the J gene lost 3 bases, with 17 bases spanning the gap. Per the germline V gene, CDR1 is MNHNS and CDR2 is SASEGT. The sequencing here drew on cultured PBMCs, taken from culture after CMV antigen stimulation. This chain links TRBV6-1 with TRBJ2-1; D could derive from TRBD1 or TRBD2 (6 bases each). The receptor was derived from a human donor in good health (CMV status not recorded). Some clones in this sample may be carry-over from other donors' samples. The CDR3 protein is CASPRRDTIYNEQFF. DNA of the CDR3: TGTGCCAGCCCTAGGAGGGACACAATCTACAATGAGCAGTTCTTC.